This TCR beta chain was sequenced during a study of cytomegalovirus exposure and HLA in healthy donors. PCR primers comprised 60 Vbeta and 13 Jbeta primers. The repertoire was sequenced with immunoSEQ multiplex PCR; TCRdb's copy has only in-frame clones and lacks some. The sample shows 100,000 to 120,000 clones, around 77% of them seen only once. Germline V lookup: CDR1 MNHNY, CDR2 SVGAGI (reference sequence). The CDR3 spans 15 residues. Trimming left V 1 base short and J 8 bases short, with 17 bases between. The rearrangement links TRBV6-6 to TRBJ1-2; the D gene is possibly TRBD1 (6 bases). What was sequenced was PBMCs. This TCR was recovered from a young woman in good health and CMV-seropositive. CDR3 nucleotide sequence: TGTGCCAGCAGTTACTTATCGACAGGATCGGAAGGCTACACCTTC. Translated, it gives CASSYLSTGSEGYTF.